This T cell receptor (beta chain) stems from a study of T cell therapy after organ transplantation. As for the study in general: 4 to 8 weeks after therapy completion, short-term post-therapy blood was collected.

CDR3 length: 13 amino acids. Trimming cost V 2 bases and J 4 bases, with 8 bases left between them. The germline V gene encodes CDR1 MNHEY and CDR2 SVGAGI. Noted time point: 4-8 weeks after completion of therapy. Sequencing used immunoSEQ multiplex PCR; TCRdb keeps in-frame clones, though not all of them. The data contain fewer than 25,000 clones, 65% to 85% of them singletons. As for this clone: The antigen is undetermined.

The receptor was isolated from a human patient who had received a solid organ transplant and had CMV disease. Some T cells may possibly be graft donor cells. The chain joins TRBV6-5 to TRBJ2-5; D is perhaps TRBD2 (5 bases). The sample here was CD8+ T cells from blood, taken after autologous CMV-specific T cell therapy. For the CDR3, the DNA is TGTGCCAGCAGTTACCGTCGGGGAGAGACCCAGTACTTC. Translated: CASSYRRGETQYF.